The clone carrying this T cell receptor (beta chain) showed up just once. CDR1 MNHEY and CDR2 SVGAGI come from the germline V gene. Trimming took off 9 bases at V and 5 bases at J, with 14 bases between the two ends. The CDR3 spans 14 residues. This record belongs to a study of blood T cell repertoires in COVID-19. Study background: The origin of the acute and convalescent COVID-19 samples was the United States, Italy and Spain. From T cells, B-cell-depleted T cells, or PBMCs came the material, which was cDNA or gDNA.

Under the authors' procedure: Researchers report that nucleated cell counts were estimated from reference gene primer amplification. Clones were read by immunoSEQ multiplex PCR, and TCRdb kept only the in-frame ones, dropping some. Clone size and V and J calls were adopted from that table, with D and trimming inferred from the DNA. The repertoire holds tens of thousands of clones, with approximately 80% as singletons. The sequencing input was peripheral blood. The TCR sequence derives from a man between 65 and 80 years old with acute or convalescent COVID-19. This chain connects TRBV6-5 to TRBJ1-6; D possibly corresponds to TRBD1 (6 bases). The CDR3 sequence is CASRTDPDNSPLHF. Written as DNA, the CDR3 is TGTGCCAGTAGGACAGATCCAGATAATTCACCCCTCCACTTT.